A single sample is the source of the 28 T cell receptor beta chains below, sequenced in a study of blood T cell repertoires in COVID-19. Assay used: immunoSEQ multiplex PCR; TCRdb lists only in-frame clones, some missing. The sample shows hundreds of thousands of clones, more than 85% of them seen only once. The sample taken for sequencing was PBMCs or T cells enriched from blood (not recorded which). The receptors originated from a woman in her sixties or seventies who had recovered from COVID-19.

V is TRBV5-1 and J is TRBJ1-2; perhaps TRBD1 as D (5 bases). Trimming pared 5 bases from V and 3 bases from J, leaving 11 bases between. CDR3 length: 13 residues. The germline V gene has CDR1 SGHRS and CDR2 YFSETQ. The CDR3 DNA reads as TGCGCCAGCAGGGTGGGGCTGGACTATGGCTACACCTTC. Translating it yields CASRVGLDYGYTF.

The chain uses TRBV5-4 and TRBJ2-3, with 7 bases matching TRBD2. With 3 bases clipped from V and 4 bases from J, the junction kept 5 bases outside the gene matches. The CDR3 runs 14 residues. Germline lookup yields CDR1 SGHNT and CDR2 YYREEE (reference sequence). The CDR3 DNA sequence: TGTGCCAGCAGCTCCTCGGGGGGTCCAGATACGCAGTATTTT. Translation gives CASSSSGGPDTQYF.

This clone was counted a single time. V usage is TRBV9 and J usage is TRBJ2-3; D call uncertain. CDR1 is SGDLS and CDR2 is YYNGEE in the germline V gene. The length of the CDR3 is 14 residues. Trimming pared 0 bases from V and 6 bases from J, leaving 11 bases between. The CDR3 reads CASSVATPRDTQYF. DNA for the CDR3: TGTGCCAGCAGCGTAGCTACCCCCCGGGATACGCAGTATTTT. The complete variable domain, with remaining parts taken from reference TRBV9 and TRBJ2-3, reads DSGVTQTPKHLITATGQRVTLRCSPRSGDLSVYWYQQSLDQGLQFLIQYYNGEERAKGNILERFSAQQFPDLHSELNLSSLELGDSALYFCASSVATPRDTQYFGPGTRLTVL.

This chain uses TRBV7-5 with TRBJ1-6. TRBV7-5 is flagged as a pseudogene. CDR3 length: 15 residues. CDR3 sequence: CARTCGGSYNSPLHF. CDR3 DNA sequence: TGTGCCAGAACCTGCGGGGGGTCCTATAATTCACCCCTCCACTTT.

The CDR3 loop is CASSSGTSKTYEQYV. The CDR3 DNA reads as TGTGCCAGCAGCTCCGGGACTAGCAAGACCTACGAGCAGTACGTC. V and J are TRBV11-2 and TRBJ2-7; 9 bases line up with TRBD2. Germline loops: CDR1 SGHAT, CDR2 FQNNGV. The V gene end was trimmed by 4 bases and the J gene end by 2 bases; junction bases not matched to a gene: 6. The CDR3 length is 15 residues.

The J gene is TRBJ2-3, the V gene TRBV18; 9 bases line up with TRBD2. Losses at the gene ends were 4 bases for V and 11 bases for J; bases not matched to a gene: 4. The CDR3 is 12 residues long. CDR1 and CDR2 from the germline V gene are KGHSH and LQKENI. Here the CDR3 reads CASSLVAGEQYF. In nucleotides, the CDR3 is TGTGCCAGCTCACTGGTAGCGGGGGAGCAGTATTTT. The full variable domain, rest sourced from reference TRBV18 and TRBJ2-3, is NAGVMQNPRHLVRRRGQEARLRCSPMKGHSHVYWYRQLPEEGLKFMVYLQKENIIDESGMPKERFSAEFPKEGPSILRIQQVVRGDSAAYFCASSLVAGEQYFGPGTRLTVL.

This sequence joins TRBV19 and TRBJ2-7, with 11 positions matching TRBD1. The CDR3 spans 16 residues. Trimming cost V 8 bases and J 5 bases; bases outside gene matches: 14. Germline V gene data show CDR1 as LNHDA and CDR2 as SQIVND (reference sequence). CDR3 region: CASGGQGGPSVDEQYF. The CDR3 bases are TGTGCCAGTGGGGGACAGGGGGGCCCGTCTGTGGACGAGCAGTACTTC.

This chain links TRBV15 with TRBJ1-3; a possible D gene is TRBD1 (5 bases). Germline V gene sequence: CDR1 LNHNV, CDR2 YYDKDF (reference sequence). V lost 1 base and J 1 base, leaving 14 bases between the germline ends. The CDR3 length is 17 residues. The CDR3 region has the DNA TGTGCCACCAGCAGAGTAGGAGTTCAGGGATCTGGAAACACCATATATTTT. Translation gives CATSRVGVQGSGNTIYF.

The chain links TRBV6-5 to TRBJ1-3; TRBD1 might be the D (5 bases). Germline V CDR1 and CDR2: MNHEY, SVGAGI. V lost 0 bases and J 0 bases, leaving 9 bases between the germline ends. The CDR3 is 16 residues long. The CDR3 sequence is CASSYSRGSSGNTIYF. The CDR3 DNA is TGTGCCAGCAGTTACTCAAGGGGAAGCTCTGGAAACACCATATATTTT.

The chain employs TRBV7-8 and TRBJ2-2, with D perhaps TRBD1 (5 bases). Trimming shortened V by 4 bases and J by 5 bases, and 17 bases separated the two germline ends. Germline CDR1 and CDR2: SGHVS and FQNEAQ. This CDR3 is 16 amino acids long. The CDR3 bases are TGTGCCAGCAGCTCAAATGGGGCCGGATTTACCGGGGAGCTGTTTTTT. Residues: CASSSNGAGFTGELFF.

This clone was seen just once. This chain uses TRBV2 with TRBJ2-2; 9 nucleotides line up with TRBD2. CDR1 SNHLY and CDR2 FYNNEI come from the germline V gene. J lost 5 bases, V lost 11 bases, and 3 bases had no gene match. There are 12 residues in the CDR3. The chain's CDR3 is CAVAGGTGELFF. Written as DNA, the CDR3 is TGTGCCGTGGCGGGGGGGACCGGGGAGCTGTTTTTT. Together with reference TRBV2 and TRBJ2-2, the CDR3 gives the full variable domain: EPEVTQTPSHQVTQMGQEVILRCVPISNHLYFYWYRQILGQKVEFLVSFYNNEISEKSEIFDDQFSVERPDGSNFTLKIRSTKLEDSAMYFCAVAGGTGELFFGEGSRLTVL.

Written as DNA, the CDR3 is TGCAGTGCTAGTTTAGGATGGGGCCGTGACTTCTTC. This gives the protein CSASLGWGRDFF. This chain connects TRBV20-1 to TRBJ2-1, with D possibly being TRBD1 (5 bases). From germline, CDR1 is DFQATT and CDR2 SNEGSKA (reference sequence). CDR3 length: 12 residues. Trimming left V 3 bases short and J 16 bases short, with 19 bases between.

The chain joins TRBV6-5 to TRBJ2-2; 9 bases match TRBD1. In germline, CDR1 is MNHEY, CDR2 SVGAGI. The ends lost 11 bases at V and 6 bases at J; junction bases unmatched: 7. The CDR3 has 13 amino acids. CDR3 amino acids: CAGQGNFAGELFF. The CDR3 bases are TGTGCCGGACAGGGGAATTTCGCCGGGGAGCTGTTTTTT.

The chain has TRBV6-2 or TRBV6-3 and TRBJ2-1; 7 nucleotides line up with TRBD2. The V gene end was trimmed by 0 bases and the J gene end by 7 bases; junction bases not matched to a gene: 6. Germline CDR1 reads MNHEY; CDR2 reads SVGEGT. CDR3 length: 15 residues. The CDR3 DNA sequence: TGTGCCAGCAGTTACTCACCGGGGGGATTGAATGAGCAGTTCTTC. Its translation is CASSYSPGGLNEQFF.

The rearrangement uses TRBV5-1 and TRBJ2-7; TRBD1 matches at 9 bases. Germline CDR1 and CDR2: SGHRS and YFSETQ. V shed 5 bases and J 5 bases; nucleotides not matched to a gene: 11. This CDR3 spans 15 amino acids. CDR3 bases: TGCGCCAGCAGTCGCGACAGGGGGTCCTGGAACGAGCAGTACGTC. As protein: CASSRDRGSWNEQYV.

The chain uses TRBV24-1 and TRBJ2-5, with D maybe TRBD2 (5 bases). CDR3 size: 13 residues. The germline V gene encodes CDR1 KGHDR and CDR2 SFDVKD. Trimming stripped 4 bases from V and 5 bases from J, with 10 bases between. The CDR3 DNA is TGTGCCACCAGTGAACCGGACTGGGAGACCCAGTACTTC. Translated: CATSEPDWETQYF.

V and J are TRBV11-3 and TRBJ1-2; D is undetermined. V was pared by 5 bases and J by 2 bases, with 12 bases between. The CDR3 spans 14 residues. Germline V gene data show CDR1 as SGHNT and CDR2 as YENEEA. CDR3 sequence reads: CASSPQLGNYGYTF. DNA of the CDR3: TGTGCCAGCAGCCCCCAACTAGGGAACTATGGCTACACCTTC.

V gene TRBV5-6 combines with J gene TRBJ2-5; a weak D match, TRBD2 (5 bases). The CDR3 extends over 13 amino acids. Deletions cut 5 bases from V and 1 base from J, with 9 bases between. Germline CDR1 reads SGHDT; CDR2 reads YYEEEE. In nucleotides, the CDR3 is TGTGCCAGCAGTCAGCTAGCCCAAGAGACCCAGTACTTC. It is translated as CASSQLAQETQYF.

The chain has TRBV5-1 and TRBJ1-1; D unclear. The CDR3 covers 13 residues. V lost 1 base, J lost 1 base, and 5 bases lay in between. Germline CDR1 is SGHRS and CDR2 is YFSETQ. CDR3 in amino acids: CASSLSKNTEAFF. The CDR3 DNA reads TGCGCCAGCAGCTTGAGCAAGAACACTGAAGCTTTCTTT. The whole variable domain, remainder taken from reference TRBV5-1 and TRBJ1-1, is KAGVTQTPRYLIKTRGQQVTLSCSPISGHRSVSWYQQTPGQGLQFLFEYFSETQRNKGNFPGRFSGRQFSNSRSEMNVSTLELGDSALYLCASSLSKNTEAFFGQGTRLTVV.

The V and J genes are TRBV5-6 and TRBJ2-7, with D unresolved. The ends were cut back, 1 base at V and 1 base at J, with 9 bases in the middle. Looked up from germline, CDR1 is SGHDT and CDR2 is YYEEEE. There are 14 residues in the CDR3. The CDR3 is CASSLLTQSYEQYF. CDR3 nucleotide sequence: TGTGCCAGCAGCTTGTTAACACAGTCCTACGAGCAGTACTTC. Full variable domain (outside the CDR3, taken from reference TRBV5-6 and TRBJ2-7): DAGVTQSPTHLIKTRGQQVTLRCSPKSGHDTVSWYQQALGQGPQFIFQYYEEEERQRGNFPDRFSGHQFPNYSSELNVNALLLGDSALYLCASSLLTQSYEQYFGPGTRLTVT.

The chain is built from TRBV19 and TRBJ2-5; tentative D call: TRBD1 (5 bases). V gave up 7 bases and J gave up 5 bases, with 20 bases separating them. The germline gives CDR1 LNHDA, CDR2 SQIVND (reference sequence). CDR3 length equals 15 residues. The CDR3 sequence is CASKGDRGIVETQYF. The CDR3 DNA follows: TGTGCCAGTAAAGGCGACAGAGGCATAGTGGAGACCCAGTACTTC.

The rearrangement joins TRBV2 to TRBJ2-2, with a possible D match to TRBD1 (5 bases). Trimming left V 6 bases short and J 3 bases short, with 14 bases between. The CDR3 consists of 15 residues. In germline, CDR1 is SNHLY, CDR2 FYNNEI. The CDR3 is CASRDNHRDTGELFF. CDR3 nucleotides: TGTGCCAGCAGGGACAACCACCGGGACACCGGGGAGCTGTTTTTT.

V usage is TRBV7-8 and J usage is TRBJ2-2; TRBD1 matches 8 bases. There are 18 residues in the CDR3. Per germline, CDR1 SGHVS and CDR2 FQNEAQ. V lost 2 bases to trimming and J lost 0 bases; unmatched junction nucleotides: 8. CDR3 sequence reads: CASSLFGQGSSNTGELFF. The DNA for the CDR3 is TGTGCCAGCAGCTTATTCGGACAGGGATCCTCGAACACCGGGGAGCTGTTTTTT.

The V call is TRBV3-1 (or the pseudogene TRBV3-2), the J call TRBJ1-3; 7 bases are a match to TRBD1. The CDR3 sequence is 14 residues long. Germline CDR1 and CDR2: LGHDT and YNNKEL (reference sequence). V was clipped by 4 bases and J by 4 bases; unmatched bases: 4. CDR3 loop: CASSPWTGGNTIYF. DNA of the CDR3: TGTGCCAGCAGCCCCTGGACAGGAGGAAACACCATATATTTT.

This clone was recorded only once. The CDR3 region has the DNA TGTGCCAGCAGCGCCGAGTTCGGGGGTAATGAAAAACTGTTTTTT. It encodes CASSAEFGGNEKLFF. V is TRBV5-4 and J is TRBJ1-4; possible D gene TRBD1, 5 bases. With 4 bases removed from V and 4 bases from J, the gap between germline ends came to 14 bases. Germline-derived CDR1 and CDR2 are SGHNT and YYREEE (reference sequence). The CDR3 sequence is 15 residues long. Looking up the rest from reference TRBV5-4 and TRBJ1-4 gives the full variable domain: ETGVTQSPTHLIKTRGQQVTLRCSSQSGHNTVSWYQQALGQGPQFIFQYYREEENGRGNFPPRFSGLQFPNYSSELNVNALELDDSALYLCASSAEFGGNEKLFFGSGTQLSVL.

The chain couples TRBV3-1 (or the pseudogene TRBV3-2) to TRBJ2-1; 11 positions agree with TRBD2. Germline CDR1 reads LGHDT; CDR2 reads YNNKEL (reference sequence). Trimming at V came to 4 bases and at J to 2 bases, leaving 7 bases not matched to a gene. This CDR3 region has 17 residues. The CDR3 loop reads CASSRYTSGGPYNEQFF. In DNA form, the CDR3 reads TGTGCCAGCAGCCGCTACACTAGCGGGGGCCCCTACAATGAGCAGTTCTTC.

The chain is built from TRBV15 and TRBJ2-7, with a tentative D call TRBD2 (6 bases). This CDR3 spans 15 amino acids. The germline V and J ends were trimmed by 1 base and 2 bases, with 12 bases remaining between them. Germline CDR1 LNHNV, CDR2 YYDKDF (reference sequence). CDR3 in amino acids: CATSRVGGLAYEQYF. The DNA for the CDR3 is TGTGCCACCAGCAGAGTGGGGGGACTCGCCTACGAGCAGTACTTC.

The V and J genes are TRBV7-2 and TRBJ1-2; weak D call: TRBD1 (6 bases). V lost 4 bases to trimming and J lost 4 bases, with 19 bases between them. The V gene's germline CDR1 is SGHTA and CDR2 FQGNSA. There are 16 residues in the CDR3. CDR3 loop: CASSSFTGTYSYGYTF. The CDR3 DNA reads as TGTGCCAGCAGCTCATTTACAGGGACCTACTCCTATGGCTACACCTTC.